The clone carrying this TCR beta chain was picked up one time. No antigen is known for it. The data originate from a study of T cell responses to AZD1222 COVID-19 vaccine. V was clipped by 3 bases and J by 0 bases, with 9 bases between them. The V gene's germline CDR1 is ENHRY and CDR2 SYGVKD. The CDR3 extends over 15 amino acids. Libraries were prepared by immunoSEQ multiplex PCR; TCRdb keeps only in-frame clonotypes and omits some of them. The top ten clones hold more than 1% of a sample with over 100,000 clones, about nine tenths of them seen once. Findings and limits, study-wide: Among the donors, most were white British and more were female, and clonal diversity was possibly underestimated. Repertoires were collected only later (after the peak T cell response had occurred).

The clonotype originates from an adult who received the AZD1222 COVID-19 vaccine. V usage is TRBV10-3 and J usage is TRBJ2-1; D is ambiguous. This material consisted of peripheral blood, taken 28 days after the second AZD1222 dose. The CDR3 reads CAISDQAHSYNEQFF. The DNA of the CDR3 is TGTGCCATCAGTGATCAGGCTCACTCCTACAATGAGCAGTTCTTC.